This T cell receptor (beta chain) was observed in a study of T cells in Graves' hyperthyroidism and ophthalmopathy. The CDR3 regions of TCR beta were amplified from RNA transcripts. Initially, a first-round RT-PCR of the TCR CDR3 employed the HTBI primer set. TCRdb re-derived calls from the multiplex PCR reads in MiXCR, one entry per CDR3 protein. The sample lists about 640,000 distinct CDR3 sequences; less than 25% were seen once. A remark on this clonotype: Its antigen remains unidentified.

Orbital computed tomography and thyroid ultrasound, together with serum TRAb and thyroxine and clinical symptoms, were used for diagnoses. General study points: Ophthalmopathy, which appeared later, was predicted by the model a median about 5.9 months before onset.

Per germline, CDR1 SNHLY and CDR2 FYNNEI. With 3 bases clipped from V and 5 bases from J, the junction kept 7 bases outside the gene matches. The CDR3 is 15 amino acids. J is TRBJ2-7 and V is TRBV2, with 10 bases aligning to TRBD2. Source material: blood. The TCR sequence derives from a man aged 25 to 40 with Graves' ophthalmopathy. The CDR3, as DNA: TGTGCCAGCAGTGAGACTAGCGGGTATACTGACGAGCAGTACTTC. Protein product: CASSETSGYTDEQYF.